Listed below are T cell receptor beta chains from one sample, sequenced in a study of blood T cell repertoires in COVID-19. Produced via immunoSEQ multiplex PCR; TCRdb's table is partial and in-frame only. The sample shows 80,000 to 100,000 clones, about nine tenths of them seen only once. Sequencing was performed on peripheral blood. These receptors all stem from a man aged 55 to 70 with acute or convalescent COVID-19. Both conserved end residues are part of each CDR3. Fields, in order: J gene, V gene, D gene, clone size, CDR3 DNA, CDR3 protein. D genes are given only for firm matches. Clone size is shown for a subset of rows, as once, few, many or a class of expanded clone.

J: TRBJ2-5; V: TRBV15; D: NA; size: NA; DNA: TGTGCCACCAGCAGGGACCTCAGGGAAGAGACCCAGTACTTC; CDR3: CATSRDLREETQYF
J: TRBJ2-1; V: TRBV30; D: TRBD2; size: few; DNA: TGTGCCTGGAGGGCAAGCGGGGGGCCAAGGGAGCAGTTCTTC; CDR3: CAWRASGGPREQFF
J: TRBJ2-1; V: TRBV28; D: TRBD2; size: once; DNA: TGTGCCAGCAGTGATACTAGCGGGGGTATCAATGAGCAGTTCTTC; CDR3: CASSDTSGGINEQFF
J: TRBJ2-1; V: TRBV4-1; D: TRBD2; size: NA; DNA: TGCGCCAGCAGCTGGGGACTAGCGGGGGGGCACGGTGAGCAGTTCTTC; CDR3: CASSWGLAGGHGEQFF
J: TRBJ1-1; V: TRBV2; D: TRBD1; size: few; DNA: TGTGCCAGCAGTGAAAGGGGACAGATCATGAACACTGAAGCTTTCTTT; CDR3: CASSERGQIMNTEAFF
J: TRBJ1-2; V: TRBV6-5; D: NA; size: NA; DNA: TGTGCCAGCAGTTTCCAGGGTATTGGCTACACCTTC; CDR3: CASSFQGIGYTF
J: TRBJ1-2; V: TRBV6-1; D: TRBD1; size: once; DNA: TGTGCCAGCAGTCAGGGGACAGGCCCCGGCTACACCTTC; CDR3: CASSQGTGPGYTF
J: TRBJ1-1; V: TRBV7-8; D: NA; size: NA; DNA: TGTGCCAGCAGCCCCGATCGGTCCGTAACTGAAGCTTTCTTT; CDR3: CASSPDRSVTEAFF
J: TRBJ1-2; V: TRBV2; D: TRBD1; size: NA; DNA: TGTGCCAGCAGTGGGCTGGACAGGGGGCGTAATTTCTATGGCTACACCTTC; CDR3: CASSGLDRGRNFYGYTF
J: TRBJ1-2; V: TRBV7-8; D: TRBD1; size: NA; DNA: TGTGCCAGCAGCCGGGACAGATCTAACTATGGCTACACCTTC; CDR3: CASSRDRSNYGYTF
J: TRBJ1-2; V: TRBV27; D: TRBD1; size: NA; DNA: TGTGCCAGCACCGACAGGGTGGGCTATGGCTACACCTTC; CDR3: CASTDRVGYGYTF
J: TRBJ1-1; V: TRBV5-4; D: TRBD1; size: NA; DNA: TGTGCCAGCAGCTTGGGTCGACAGGGGGCCATTAACACTGAAGCTTTCTTT; CDR3: CASSLGRQGAINTEAFF
J: TRBJ1-2; V: TRBV19; D: NA; size: NA; DNA: TGTGCCAGTAGTGCAACAGGGACAACCTTAAACTATGGCTACACCTTC; CDR3: CASSATGTTLNYGYTF
J: TRBJ1-1; V: TRBV19; D: TRBD1; size: NA; DNA: TGTGCCAGTAGTGCCCGGACAGGGTTGAACACTGAAGCTTTCTTT; CDR3: CASSARTGLNTEAFF
J: TRBJ1-1; V: TRBV3-1/TRBV3-2; D: TRBD1; size: NA; DNA: TGTGCCAGCAGCCTACAGGGGGCCGGGAACACTGAAGCTTTCTTT; CDR3: CASSLQGAGNTEAFF
J: TRBJ1-5; V: TRBV7-8; D: TRBD1; size: NA; DNA: TGTGCCAGCAGCTCGTATACACAGGGGGGGCAGCCCCAGCATTTT; CDR3: CASSSYTQGGQPQHF
J: TRBJ1-2; V: TRBV19; D: NA; size: NA; DNA: TGTGCCAGCCTAGGGGCAGGCAGAACTAACTATGGCTACACCTTC; CDR3: CASLGAGRTNYGYTF
J: TRBJ1-2; V: TRBV19; D: NA; size: NA; DNA: TGTGCCAGCTGGAGTTATGGCTACACCTTC; CDR3: CASWSYGYTF
J: TRBJ2-5; V: TRBV11-1; D: TRBD1; size: few; DNA: TGTGCCAGCAGCTTTACAGGGGAATGGGAGACCCAGTACTTC; CDR3: CASSFTGEWETQYF
J: TRBJ1-1; V: TRBV29-1; D: NA; size: few; DNA: TGCAGCGTTCTGTACAGGGTAGACACTGAAGCTTTCTTT; CDR3: CSVLYRVDTEAFF
J: TRBJ1-2; V: TRBV20-1; D: NA; size: NA; DNA: TGCAGTGCCCTATTCAACTATGGCTACACCTTC; CDR3: CSALFNYGYTF
J: TRBJ1-4; V: TRBV5-1; D: TRBD1; size: NA; DNA: TGCGCCAGCAGCTTATCGGACAGGGTCGGAGAAAAACTGTTTTTT; CDR3: CASSLSDRVGEKLFF
J: TRBJ1-4; V: TRBV6-1; D: NA; size: NA; DNA: TGTGCCAGCAGTGAAGGGACAGATAATGAAAAACTGTTTTTT; CDR3: CASSEGTDNEKLFF
J: TRBJ1-1; V: TRBV2; D: NA; size: NA; DNA: TGTGCCAGCAGCCCCTTTGCGGAAGCTTTCTTT; CDR3: CASSPFAEAFF
J: TRBJ2-3; V: TRBV6-5; D: NA; size: NA; DNA: TGTGCCAGCACCGACTGGACGCAGTATTTT; CDR3: CASTDWTQYF
J: TRBJ1-2; V: TRBV5-1; D: NA; size: NA; DNA: TGCGCCAGCAGCCTAGCGGGGGACTATGGCTACACCTTC; CDR3: CASSLAGDYGYTF
J: TRBJ2-3; V: TRBV6-5; D: NA; size: NA; DNA: TGTGCCAGCAGTAGGGACTCTACGCAGTATTTT; CDR3: CASSRDSTQYF
J: TRBJ1-2; V: TRBV7-6; D: NA; size: NA; DNA: TGTGCCAGCAGCTTATTGGAGGGATCGGGATATGGCTACACCTTC; CDR3: CASSLLEGSGYGYTF
J: TRBJ2-5; V: TRBV5-1; D: NA; size: NA; DNA: TGCGCCAGCAGCAGGGGACTGGTGCGGGAGACCCAGTACTTC; CDR3: CASSRGLVRETQYF
J: TRBJ2-1; V: TRBV15; D: NA; size: NA; DNA: TGTGCCACCAGCATACGACAAGGTACATACAATGAGCAGTTCTTC; CDR3: CATSIRQGTYNEQFF
J: TRBJ1-3; V: TRBV6-5; D: NA; size: NA; DNA: TGTGCCAGCAGTTACTCGGGGACAACTGGAAACACCATATATTTT; CDR3: CASSYSGTTGNTIYF
J: TRBJ1-1; V: TRBV11-2; D: NA; size: NA; DNA: TGTGCCAGCAGCTACAGCGGGCGGGGGACTGAAGCTTTCTTT; CDR3: CASSYSGRGTEAFF
J: TRBJ1-2; V: TRBV11-2; D: TRBD1; size: NA; DNA: TGTGCCAGCAGCGAGACAGGGTTTAACTATGGCTACACCTTC; CDR3: CASSETGFNYGYTF
J: TRBJ2-5; V: TRBV19; D: NA; size: NA; DNA: TGTGCCAGTAGGAGGAGCGTCCAACAAGAGACCCAGTACTTC; CDR3: CASRRSVQQETQYF
J: TRBJ2-1; V: TRBV12-3/TRBV12-4; D: NA; size: NA; DNA: TGTGCCAGCAGCCTCAGGAATGAGCAGTTCTTC; CDR3: CASSLRNEQFF
J: TRBJ1-1; V: TRBV5-4; D: TRBD1; size: NA; DNA: TGTGCCAGCAGCTTGTCGGACAGGGGAACCTCCACTGAAGCTTTCTTT; CDR3: CASSLSDRGTSTEAFF
J: TRBJ1-5; V: TRBV7-2; D: TRBD1; size: NA; DNA: TGTGCCAGCAGCTCCGCTGGGACAGGGGGCTCACCCCAGCATTTT; CDR3: CASSSAGTGGSPQHF
J: TRBJ1-1; V: TRBV7-8; D: NA; size: few; DNA: TGTGCCAGCAGCTTATCAGTGTCCTGGAACACTGAAGCTTTCTTT; CDR3: CASSLSVSWNTEAFF
J: TRBJ1-1; V: TRBV5-6; D: NA; size: NA; DNA: TGTGCCAGCAGCTTGGAAACAGGGCACCCTACCCGTGAAGCTTTCTTT; CDR3: CASSLETGHPTREAFF
J: TRBJ1-2; V: TRBV30; D: TRBD1; size: NA; DNA: TGTGCCTGGGACAGGGCTTTGTTTGGCTACACCTTC; CDR3: CAWDRALFGYTF
J: TRBJ2-1; V: TRBV5-5; D: TRBD2; size: NA; DNA: TGTGCCAGCAGCCGGGGGACTAGCGGTTCCTACAATGAGCAGTTCTTC; CDR3: CASSRGTSGSYNEQFF
J: TRBJ1-1; V: TRBV14; D: NA; size: NA; DNA: TGTGCCAGCAGCCAAGAGATGACAGACCCTCGGAGCACTGAAGCTTTCTTT; CDR3: CASSQEMTDPRSTEAFF
J: TRBJ2-1; V: TRBV5-1; D: NA; size: NA; DNA: TGCGCCAGCAGCTACGCAGGGGATGAGCAGTTCTTC; CDR3: CASSYAGDEQFF
J: TRBJ1-1; V: TRBV6-5; D: NA; size: once; DNA: TGTGCCAGCAGTCCCCCCGGGGGGCTCGGTACTGAAGCTTTCTTT; CDR3: CASSPPGGLGTEAFF
J: TRBJ1-1; V: TRBV6-5; D: NA; size: NA; DNA: TGTGCCAGCGGGTCCTCGACAGGATTGACTGAAGCTTTCTTT; CDR3: CASGSSTGLTEAFF
J: TRBJ1-2; V: TRBV5-1; D: NA; size: NA; DNA: TGCGCCAGCAGCTTAATGAGTGATGGCTACACCTTC; CDR3: CASSLMSDGYTF
J: TRBJ2-2; V: TRBV6-5; D: NA; size: NA; DNA: TGTGCCAGCAGGGCGGGTTTCGACACCGGGGAGCTGTTTTTT; CDR3: CASRAGFDTGELFF